What follows describes a single TCR beta chain. What it binds is not known. This record comes from a study of cytomegalovirus exposure and HLA in healthy donors. The PCR ran on 60 Vbeta and 13 Jbeta primers. Method: immunoSEQ multiplex PCR; TCRdb's copy keeps in-frame clones and lacks some. The sample has about 200,000 clones, around 73% seen once. Overall study findings and caveats: Reports indicated that the classifier achieved high specificity and sensitivity in diagnosing cytomegalovirus status. Evidence from a later analysis indicated that most CMV-associated TCR beta chains looked HLA-restricted.

The sequencing input was PBMCs. The receptor comes from a male donor in good health and CMV-seronegative.

CDR3 in DNA: TGTGCCAGCAGCCAAGATATAAGTCGGGCCTACAATGAGCAGTTCTTC. This translates into CASSQDISRAYNEQFF. The chain links TRBV4-2 to TRBJ2-1, with D hard to call. This CDR3 comprises 16 residues. The germline V gene has CDR1 LGHNA and CDR2 YNFKEQ. The germline V and J ends were trimmed by 0 bases and 2 bases, with 11 bases remaining between them.